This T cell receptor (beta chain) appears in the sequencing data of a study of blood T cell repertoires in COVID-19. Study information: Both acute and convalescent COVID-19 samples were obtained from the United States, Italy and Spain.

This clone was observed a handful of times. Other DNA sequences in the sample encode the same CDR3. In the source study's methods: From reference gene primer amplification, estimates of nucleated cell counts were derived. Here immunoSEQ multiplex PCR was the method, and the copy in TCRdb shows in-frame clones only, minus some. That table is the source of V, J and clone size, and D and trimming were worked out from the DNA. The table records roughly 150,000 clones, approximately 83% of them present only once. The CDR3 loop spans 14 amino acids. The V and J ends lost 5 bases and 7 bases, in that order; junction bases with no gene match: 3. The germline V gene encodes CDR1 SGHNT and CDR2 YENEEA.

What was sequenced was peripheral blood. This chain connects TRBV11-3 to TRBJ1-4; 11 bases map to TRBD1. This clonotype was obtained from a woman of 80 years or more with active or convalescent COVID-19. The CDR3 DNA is TGTGCCAGCAGCCCCGGGACAGGGGGTGAAAAACTGTTTTTT. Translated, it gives CASSPGTGGEKLFF.